One and the same sample provided the 6 T cell receptor beta chains below, sequenced in a study of long-term antiretroviral therapy in people with HIV. Sequencing used immunoSEQ v3.0 at survey level. Using immunoSEQ multiplex PCR, the repertoire was profiled, and TCRdb retains in-frame clones only, with some absent. The sample has 20,000 or so clones; approximately 84% are singletons. The specimen comprised unsorted PBMCs, sampled 0.9 years after starting antiretroviral therapy. The receptors stem from a man aged 18-30 years with HIV.

J is TRBJ1-1 and V is TRBV6-5; tentative D call: TRBD1 (6 bases). The length of the CDR3 is 15 residues. The V gene's germline CDR1 is MNHEY and CDR2 SVGAGI. Between the trimmed V and J ends, which lost 4 bases and 0 bases, there was a span of 12 bases. The CDR3 DNA sequence: TGTGCCAGCAGTTTCGCCGGGACACTGAACACTGAAGCTTTCTTT. It yields the protein CASSFAGTLNTEAFF.

The chain carries TRBV27 and TRBJ2-7; 7 bases agree with TRBD1. This CDR3 has 15 residues. Germline CDR1 MNHEY, CDR2 SMNVEV (reference sequence). The V segment lost 5 bases and the J segment 0 bases; nucleotides outside the gene matches: 7. The CDR3: CASSPSWDSSYEQYF. The CDR3 coding sequence is TGTGCCAGCAGTCCGTCCTGGGACAGCTCCTACGAGCAGTACTTC.

The V gene is TRBV7-3, the J gene TRBJ1-5, with no clear D. The CDR3 runs 12 residues. From germline, CDR1 is SGHTA and CDR2 FQGTGA. V lost 5 bases to trimming and J lost 8 bases, with 10 bases between them. The CDR3, as DNA: TGTGCCAGCAGCCTGAGGGAGAAGCCCCAGCATTTT. Protein product: CASSLREKPQHF.

V and J are TRBV4-2 and TRBJ1-3; D is unresolved. This CDR3 contains 11 residues. Germline assignment: CDR1 LGHNA and CDR2 YNFKEQ. With 8 bases removed from V and 2 bases from J, the gap between germline ends came to 4 bases. The chain's CDR3 is CASLAGNTIYF. In DNA, the CDR3 is TGTGCCAGCCTGGCTGGAAACACCATATATTTT.

The rearrangement uses TRBV12-5 and TRBJ2-1; D might be TRBD1 (6 bases). The CDR3 spans 15 residues. Germline V gene sequence: CDR1 LGHNT, CDR2 FRNRAP. V was pared by 0 bases and J by 7 bases, with 13 bases between. CDR3: CASGLVSTGMNEQFF. The CDR3 bases are TGTGCTAGTGGTTTGGTATCCACAGGGATGAATGAGCAGTTCTTC.

V usage is TRBV7-3 and J usage is TRBJ2-3, with 10 bases identical to TRBD2. V lost 6 bases, J lost 5 bases, and 17 bases stayed unmatched. Germline V gives CDR1 SGHTA, CDR2 FQGTGA. The length of the CDR3 is 18 residues. CDR3 DNA sequence: TGTGCCAGCAGTCTAAATGGAGTAGCGGGGGGTCCGTTAGATACGCAGTATTTT. Translation: CASSLNGVAGGPLDTQYF. Full variable domain (rest looked up from reference TRBV7-3 and TRBJ2-3): GAGVSQTPSNKVTEKGKYVELRCDPISGHTALYWYRQSLGQGPEFLIYFQGTGAADDSGLPNDRFFAVRPEGSVSTLKIQRTERGDSAVYLCASSLNGVAGGPLDTQYFGPGTRLTVL.